This TCR beta chain is from a study of blood T cell repertoires in COVID-19. In the original processing: Amplification from reference gene primers served as the basis for estimated nucleated cell counts. Clones were read by immunoSEQ multiplex PCR, and TCRdb kept only the in-frame ones, dropping some. Clone size and the V and J calls come from that table; the DNA yielded D and trimming. The sample has approximately 260,000 clones, about 81% seen once. The V gene's germline CDR1 is SGHVS and CDR2 FQNEAQ. CDR3 size: 17 residues. With 1 base clipped from V and 2 bases from J, the junction kept 9 bases outside the gene matches. This clone was detected only a few times.

Sequenced material: peripheral blood. The chain has TRBV7-8 and TRBJ1-1; TRBD1 agrees at 8 bases. The receptor was derived from a woman aged 60-70 years with active or convalescent COVID-19. The CDR3 loop reads CASSLVRTGPGNTEAFF. DNA for the CDR3: TGTGCCAGCAGCTTAGTAAGGACAGGGCCGGGTAACACTGAAGCTTTCTTT.